This T cell receptor beta chain was sequenced for a study of blood T cell repertoires in COVID-19. About the study: Some COVID-19 samples were acute and others convalescent; all came from the United States, Italy and Spain. From T cells, B-cell-depleted T cells, or PBMCs came the material, which was cDNA or gDNA.

Original handling: Using reference gene primer amplification, nucleated cell counts were estimated. The method was immunoSEQ multiplex PCR; TCRdb's version includes in-frame clones alone and lacks a portion of them. That table gives V, J and clone size, and the DNA gave D and trimming. The sample includes some 250,000 clones, approximately 88% of them seen just once. Trimming left V 3 bases short and J 2 bases short, with 12 bases between. Germline V gives CDR1 SGHDT, CDR2 YYEEEE. The CDR3 contains 15 residues. Specimen: peripheral blood. This clonotype was sampled from a man aged 40-55 years with acute or convalescent COVID-19. The chain employs TRBV5-6 and TRBJ1-5; D not resolved. The DNA for the CDR3 is TGTGCCAGCAGCTCAATAGCGGACGGCAATCAGCCCCAGCATTTT. Translated: CASSSIADGNQPQHF.